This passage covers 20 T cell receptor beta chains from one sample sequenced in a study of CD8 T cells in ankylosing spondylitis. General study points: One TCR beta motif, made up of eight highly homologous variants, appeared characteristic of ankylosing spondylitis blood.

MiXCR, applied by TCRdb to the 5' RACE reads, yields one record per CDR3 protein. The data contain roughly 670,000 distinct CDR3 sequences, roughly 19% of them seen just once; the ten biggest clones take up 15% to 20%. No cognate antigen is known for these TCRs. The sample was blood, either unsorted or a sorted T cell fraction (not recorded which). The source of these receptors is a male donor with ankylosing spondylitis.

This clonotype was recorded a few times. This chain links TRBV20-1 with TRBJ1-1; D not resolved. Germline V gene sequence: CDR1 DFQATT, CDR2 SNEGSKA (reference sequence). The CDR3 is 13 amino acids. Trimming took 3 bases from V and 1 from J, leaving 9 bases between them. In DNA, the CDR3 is TGCAGTGCTAGGGTGGCCCGGAACACTGAAGCTTTCTTT. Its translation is CSARVARNTEAFF.

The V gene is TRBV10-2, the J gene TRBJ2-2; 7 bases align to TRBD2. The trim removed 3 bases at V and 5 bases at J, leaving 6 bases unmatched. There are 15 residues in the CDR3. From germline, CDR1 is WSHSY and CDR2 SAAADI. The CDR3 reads CASSEMAGETGELFF. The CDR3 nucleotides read TGCGCCAGCAGTGAAATGGCGGGGGAAACCGGGGAGCTGTTTTTT.

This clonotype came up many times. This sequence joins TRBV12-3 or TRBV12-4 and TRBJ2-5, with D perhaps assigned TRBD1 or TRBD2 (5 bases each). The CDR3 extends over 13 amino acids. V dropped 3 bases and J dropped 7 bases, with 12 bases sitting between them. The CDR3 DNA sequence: TGTGCCAGCAGTTTCCCGGGGCTAGTGACCCAGTACTTC. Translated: CASSFPGLVTQYF.

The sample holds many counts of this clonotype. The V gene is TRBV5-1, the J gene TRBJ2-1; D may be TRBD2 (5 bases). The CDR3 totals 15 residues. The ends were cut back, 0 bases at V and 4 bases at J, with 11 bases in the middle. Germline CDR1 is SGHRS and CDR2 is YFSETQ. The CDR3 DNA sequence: TGCGCCAGCAGCTTGGTCGGGGTAGGATACAATGAGCAGTTCTTC. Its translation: CASSLVGVGYNEQFF.

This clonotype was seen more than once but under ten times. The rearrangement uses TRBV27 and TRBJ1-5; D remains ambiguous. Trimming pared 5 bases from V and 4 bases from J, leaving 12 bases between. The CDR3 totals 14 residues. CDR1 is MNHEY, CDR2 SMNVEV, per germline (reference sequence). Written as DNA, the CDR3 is TGTGCCAGCAGTAACTCCGGGTGGAATCAGCCCCAGCATTTT. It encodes CASSNSGWNQPQHF.

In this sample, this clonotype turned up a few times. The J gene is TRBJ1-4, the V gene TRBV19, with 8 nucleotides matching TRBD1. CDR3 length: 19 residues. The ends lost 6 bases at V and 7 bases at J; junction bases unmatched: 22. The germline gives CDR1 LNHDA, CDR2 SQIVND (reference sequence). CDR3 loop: CASSSHQGATTGTVEKLFF. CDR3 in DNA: TGTGCCAGTAGCTCCCACCAGGGGGCTACGACAGGGACGGTTGAAAAACTGTTTTTT.

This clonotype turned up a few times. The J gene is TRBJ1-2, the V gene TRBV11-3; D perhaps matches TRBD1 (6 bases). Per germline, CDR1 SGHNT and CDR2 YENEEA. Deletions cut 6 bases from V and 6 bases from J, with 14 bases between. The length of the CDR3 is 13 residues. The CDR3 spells CASRITGGDGYTF. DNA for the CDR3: TGTGCCAGCAGAATTACGGGGGGCGATGGCTACACCTTC.

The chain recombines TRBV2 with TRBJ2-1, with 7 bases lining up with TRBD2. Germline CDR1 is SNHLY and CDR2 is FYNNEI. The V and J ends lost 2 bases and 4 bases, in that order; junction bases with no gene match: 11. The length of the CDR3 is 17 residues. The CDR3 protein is CASSERFAGEGYNEQFF. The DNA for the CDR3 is TGTGCCAGCAGTGAACGGTTCGCGGGAGAGGGGTACAATGAGCAGTTCTTC.

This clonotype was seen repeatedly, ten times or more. The CDR3: CASRGGSATYNEQFF. The CDR3 nucleotides are TGTGCCAGCCGAGGCGGGAGTGCAACCTACAATGAGCAGTTCTTC. The J gene is TRBJ2-1, the V gene TRBV28; TRBD2 matches 7 bases. With 8 bases clipped from V and 2 bases from J, the junction kept 9 bases outside the gene matches. Per germline, CDR1 MDHEN and CDR2 SYDVKM. The CDR3 is 15 amino acids. The whole variable domain, filled in from reference TRBV28 and TRBJ2-1, reads DVKVTQSSRYLVKRTGEKVFLECVQDMDHENMFWYRQDPGLGLRLIYFSYDVKMKEKGDIPEGYSVSREKKERFSLILESASTNQTSMYLCASRGGSATYNEQFFGPGTRLTVL.

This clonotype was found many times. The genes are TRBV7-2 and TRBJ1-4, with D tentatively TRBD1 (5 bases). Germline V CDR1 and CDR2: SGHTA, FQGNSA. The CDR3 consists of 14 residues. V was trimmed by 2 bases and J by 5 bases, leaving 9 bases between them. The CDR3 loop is CASSLSGRNEKLFF. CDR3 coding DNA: TGTGCCAGCAGCTTATCAGGGCGAAATGAAAAACTGTTTTTT.

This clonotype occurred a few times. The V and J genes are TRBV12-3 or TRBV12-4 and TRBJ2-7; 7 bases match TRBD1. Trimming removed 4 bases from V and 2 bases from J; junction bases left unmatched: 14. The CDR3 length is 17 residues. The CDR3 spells CASSSPHGTVSPYEQYF. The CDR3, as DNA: TGTGCCAGCAGTTCACCCCACGGGACAGTATCCCCCTACGAGCAGTACTTC.

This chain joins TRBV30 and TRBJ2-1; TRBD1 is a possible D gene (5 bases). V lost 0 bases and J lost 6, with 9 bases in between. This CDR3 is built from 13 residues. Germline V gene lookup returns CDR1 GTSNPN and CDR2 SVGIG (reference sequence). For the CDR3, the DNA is TGTGCCTGGAGTGTACAGGCCAGCAATGAGCAGTTCTTC. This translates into CAWSVQASNEQFF.

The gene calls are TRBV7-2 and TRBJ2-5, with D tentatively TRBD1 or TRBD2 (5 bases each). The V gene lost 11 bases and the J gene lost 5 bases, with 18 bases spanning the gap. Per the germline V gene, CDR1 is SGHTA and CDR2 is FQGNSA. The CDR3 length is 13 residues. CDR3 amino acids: CAGNTGPGETQYF. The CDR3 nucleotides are TGTGCCGGCAACACGGGGCCGGGGGAGACCCAGTACTTC.

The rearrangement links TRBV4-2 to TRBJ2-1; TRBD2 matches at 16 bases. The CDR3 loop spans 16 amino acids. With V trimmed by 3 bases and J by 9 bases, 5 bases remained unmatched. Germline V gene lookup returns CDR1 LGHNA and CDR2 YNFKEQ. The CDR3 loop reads CASSQGLAGGSIEQFF. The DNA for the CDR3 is TGTGCCAGCAGCCAGGGACTAGCGGGAGGGAGCATTGAGCAGTTCTTC.

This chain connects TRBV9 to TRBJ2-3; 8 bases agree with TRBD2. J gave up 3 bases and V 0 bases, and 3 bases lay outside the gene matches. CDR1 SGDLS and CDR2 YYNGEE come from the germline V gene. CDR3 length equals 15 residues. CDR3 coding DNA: TGTGCCAGCAGCGTAGCCGGGGGGGAAACAGATACGCAGTATTTT. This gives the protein CASSVAGGETDTQYF.

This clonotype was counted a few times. CDR3 nucleotide sequence: TGTGCCAGCAGGCGGACAGGGGGCTCGACTGGAAACACCATATATTTT. Residues: CASRRTGGSTGNTIYF. The chain employs TRBV6-1 and TRBJ1-3; 11 bases align to TRBD1. The V gene end was trimmed by 6 bases and the J gene end by 2 bases; junction bases not matched to a gene: 6. The CDR3 contains 16 residues. Germline V gene sequence: CDR1 MNHNS, CDR2 SASEGT.

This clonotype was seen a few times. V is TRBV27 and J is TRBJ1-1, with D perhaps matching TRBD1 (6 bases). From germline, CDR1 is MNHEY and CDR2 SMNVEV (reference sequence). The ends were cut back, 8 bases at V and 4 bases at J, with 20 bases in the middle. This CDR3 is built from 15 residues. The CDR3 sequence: CASLPSPDRPTEAFF. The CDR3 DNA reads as TGTGCCAGCCTTCCCTCACCAGACAGGCCCACTGAAGCTTTCTTT.

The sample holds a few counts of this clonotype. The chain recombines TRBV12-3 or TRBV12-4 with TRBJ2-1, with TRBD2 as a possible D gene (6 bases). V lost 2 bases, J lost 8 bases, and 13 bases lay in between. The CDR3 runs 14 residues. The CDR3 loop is CASSLWSPGDEQFF. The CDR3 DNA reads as TGTGCCAGCAGTTTATGGAGCCCGGGGGATGAGCAGTTCTTC.

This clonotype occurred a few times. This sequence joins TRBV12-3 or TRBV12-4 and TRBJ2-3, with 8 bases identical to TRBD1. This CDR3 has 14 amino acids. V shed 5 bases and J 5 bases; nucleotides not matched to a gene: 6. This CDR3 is CASSLWTGRDTQYF. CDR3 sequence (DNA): TGTGCCAGCAGTCTATGGACAGGGAGAGATACGCAGTATTTT.

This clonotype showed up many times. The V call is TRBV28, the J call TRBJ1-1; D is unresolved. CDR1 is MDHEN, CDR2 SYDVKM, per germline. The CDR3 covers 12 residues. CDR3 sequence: CASSRVNTEAFF. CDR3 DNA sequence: TGTGCTTCGTCCCGAGTTAACACTGAAGCTTTCTTT.